The clone carrying this T cell receptor beta chain was seen only a few times. With 2 bases clipped from V and 6 bases from J, the junction kept 3 bases outside the gene matches. CDR1 is MNHEY and CDR2 is SVGAGI in the germline V gene. This CDR3 contains 13 residues. The data stem from a study of sequential checkpoint blockade in melanoma. Study details: Arm A got nivolumab then ipilimumab; arm B the reverse, 1:1. Maintenance nivolumab came after either treatment sequence.

Assay used: immunoSEQ multiplex PCR; TCRdb lists only in-frame clones, some missing. The sample lists some 17,000 clones, 70% to 80% occurring once. Regarding treatment: randomized to nivolumab then ipilimumab (arm A) or the reverse (arm B). None of the patients previously received DNA-damaging chemotherapy. Sorted cells were live CD3+CD8+, lacking CD19 and CD56, from PBMCs. Sample: CD8+ T cells sorted from blood (inferred from file names), taken from a patient given nivolumab and ipilimumab in sequence. The source of this sequence is a human donor with melanoma. The V call is TRBV6-5, the J call TRBJ1-1; the match to TRBD1 covers 7 bases. The CDR3 DNA sequence: TGTGCCAGCAGTTACAGACAGGGCGCTGAAGCTTTCTTT. This sequence encodes CASSYRQGAEAFF.